This TCR beta chain is drawn from a study of blood T cell repertoires in COVID-19. Study-level information: Samples of COVID-19 (acute and convalescent) were obtained from the United States, Italy and Spain.

All enrollees were about 18 to 90 years old and from 20 to 25 US areas. This CDR3 has 13 amino acids. Germline V gives CDR1 MNHEY, CDR2 SVGEGT. Trimming pared 5 bases from V and 4 bases from J, leaving 12 bases between. The repertoire was sequenced with immunoSEQ multiplex PCR; TCRdb's copy has only in-frame clones and lacks some. The repertoire holds 150,000 to 200,000 clones, with around 82% as singletons. What was sequenced was PBMCs or T cells enriched from blood (not recorded which). The sequence was collected from a woman in her sixties or seventies with acute COVID-19. J is TRBJ2-7 and V is TRBV6-2 or TRBV6-3; possible D gene TRBD1, 5 bases. CDR3 nucleotide sequence: TGTGCCAGCAGTCTAGGGGCATATTACGAGCAGTACGTC. This codes for CASSLGAYYEQYV.